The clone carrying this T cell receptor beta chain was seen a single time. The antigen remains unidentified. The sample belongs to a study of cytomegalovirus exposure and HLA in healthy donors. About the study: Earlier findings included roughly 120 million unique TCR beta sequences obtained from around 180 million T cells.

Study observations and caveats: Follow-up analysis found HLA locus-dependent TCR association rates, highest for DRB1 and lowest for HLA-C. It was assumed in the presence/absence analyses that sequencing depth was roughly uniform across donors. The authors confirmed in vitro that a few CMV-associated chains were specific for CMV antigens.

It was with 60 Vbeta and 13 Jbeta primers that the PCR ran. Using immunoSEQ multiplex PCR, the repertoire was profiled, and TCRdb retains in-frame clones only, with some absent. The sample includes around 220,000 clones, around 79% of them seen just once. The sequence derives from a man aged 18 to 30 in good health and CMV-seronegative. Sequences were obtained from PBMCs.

The CDR3 is CSVDTGGNYGYTF. The CDR3 nucleotides are TGCAGCGTTGATACAGGGGGTAACTATGGCTACACCTTC. The J gene is TRBJ1-2, the V gene TRBV29-1; the match to TRBD1 covers 8 bases. Germline V gene data show CDR1 as SQVTM and CDR2 as ANQGSEA. The CDR3 has 13 residues. Germline trimming cut 3 bases from V and 1 base from J; bases unmatched to any gene: 1.